There are many counts of the clone carrying this T cell receptor beta chain. Its antigen is undetermined. This sample is part of a study of early T cells in non-severe SARS-CoV-2 infection. Overall study results and limits: Matching results from VDJdb favored anti-spike CD8 responses, leaving private and CD4 specificities undetected.

Tagging with unique molecular identifiers was applied to individual cDNA molecules. From the 5' RACE reads, TCRdb called clonotypes with MiXCR, one entry per CDR3 protein. The repertoire has 65,000 to 95,000 distinct CDR3 sequences, 8.5% to 10% of them found once; the top ten carry about 4.6%. Germline V gene sequence: CDR1 MNHEY, CDR2 SVGAGI. The CDR3 runs 14 residues. V lost 2 bases and J lost 1, with 8 bases in between. The sequencing sample was made of whole blood. The clonotype was recovered from an adult who was a healthcare worker with PCR-confirmed SARS-CoV-2 infection or an uninfected control (not recorded which). J is TRBJ1-1 and V is TRBV6-5; D gene uncertain. The DNA of the CDR3 is TGTGCCAGCAGTTACGGCGGCCAGAACACTGAAGCTTTCTTT. Protein product: CASSYGGQNTEAFF.